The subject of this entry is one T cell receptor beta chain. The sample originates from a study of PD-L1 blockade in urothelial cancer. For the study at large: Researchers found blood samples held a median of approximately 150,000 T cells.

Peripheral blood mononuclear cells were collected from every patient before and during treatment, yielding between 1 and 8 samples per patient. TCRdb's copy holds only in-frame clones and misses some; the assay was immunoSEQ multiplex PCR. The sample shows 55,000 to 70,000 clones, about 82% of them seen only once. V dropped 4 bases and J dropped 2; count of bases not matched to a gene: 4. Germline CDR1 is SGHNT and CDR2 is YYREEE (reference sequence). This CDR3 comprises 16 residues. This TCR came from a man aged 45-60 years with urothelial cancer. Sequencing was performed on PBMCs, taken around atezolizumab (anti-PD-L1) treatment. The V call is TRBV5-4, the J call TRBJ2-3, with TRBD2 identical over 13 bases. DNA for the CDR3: TGTGCCAGCAGCGCCGGGACTAGCGGGGTCACAGATACGCAGTATTTT. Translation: CASSAGTSGVTDTQYF.